This T cell receptor beta chain came from a study of CD8 T cells in Susac syndrome. Overall study findings and caveats: The TCR sequencing and HLA analysis in the study involved a relatively small number of individuals, as the study acknowledged.

A remark on this clonotype: What it recognizes is unknown.

Reverse transcription of roughly 0.5 to 1 ug RNA was performed with random hexamers. TCRdb recomputed calls from the immunoSEQ multiplex PCR reads with MiXCR, one row per CDR3 protein. The sample records 170,000 or so distinct CDR3 sequences, approximately 95% being singletons. Blood CD8+ and CD4+ T cells underwent high-throughput TCR beta sequencing. This CDR3 is 12 amino acids long. V shed 8 bases and J shed 4 bases, with 10 bases lying between them. CDR1 and CDR2 from the germline V gene are ENHRY and SYGVKD. The sequencing sample was made of CD4+ T cells from PBMCs. This TCR was recovered from a human donor with Susac syndrome. This sequence joins TRBV10-3 and TRBJ2-3, with D unresolved. This chain's CDR3 is CAIGPLADTQYF. The CDR3 DNA sequence: TGTGCCATCGGTCCCCTGGCAGATACGCAGTATTTT.